This T cell receptor beta chain was found in a study of blood T cell repertoires in COVID-19. This CDR3 region has 11 residues. From germline, CDR1 is SGHNT and CDR2 YYREEE (reference sequence). Measured with immunoSEQ multiplex PCR; TCRdb has only the in-frame clones, and not every one. The data hold a few hundred thousand clones, with less than 85% observed a single time. The specimen was peripheral blood. The receptor was isolated from a woman aged 18-29 years with acute or convalescent COVID-19. The chain recombines TRBV5-4 with TRBJ1-1; D remains unclear. CDR3 coding DNA: TGTTGCGTCTGGCAGGCCGACGGAGCTTTCTTT. It yields the protein CCVWQADGAFF.